This TCR beta chain was identified during a study of T-cell memory formation after mild COVID-19. Turning to the study itself: Across donors, TCR clusters were largely donor specific. Study-level points and caveats: Among contracting clones, CD4+ were mainly CM/EM and CD8+ enriched in EMRA. Cross-reactive memory apparently joined, as some responding clones appeared in pre-infection memory. Contracting clones, day 15 to 85, had balanced CD4/CD8, and later expanders favored CD4+.

This CDR3 has 19 amino acids. V was pared by 2 bases and J by 0 bases, with 9 bases of the junction left unmatched. In germline, CDR1 is SGHRS, CDR2 YFSETQ. TCRdb re-called the 5' RACE reads with MiXCR, one entry per CDR3 protein. The sample lists under 600,000 distinct CDR3 sequences; about 20% were seen once. With regard to this clonotype: Its antigen remains unidentified.

The sample taken for sequencing was PBMCs or a T cell subset sorted from them (not recorded which). This clonotype was obtained from an adult woman who had mild COVID-19 (a few samples of this study predate the infection). Cell type and time point are not known. The genes are TRBV5-1 and TRBJ2-6, with TRBD2 matching over 9 bases. In DNA, the CDR3 is TGCGCCAGCAGCTTCCCCCTGACTAGCGGAACCTCTGGGGCCAACGTCCTGACTTTC. Its translation: CASSFPLTSGTSGANVLTF.